The 10 T cell receptor beta chains presented below share a single source sample, sequenced in a study of T cell changes during pregnancy in multiple sclerosis. Method: immunoSEQ multiplex PCR; TCRdb's copy keeps in-frame clones and lacks some. The repertoire consists of about 110,000 clones, with about 89% occurring once and the leading ten covering roughly 3.5%. The source material was peripheral blood, sampled after pregnancy. Receptor source: a female donor with multiple sclerosis, enrolled in a pregnancy study.

In this sample, this clone turned up a few times. The CDR3 spells CASSLASDYEQYF. CDR3 sequence (DNA): TGCGCCAGCAGCTTGGCTAGCGACTACGAGCAGTACTTC. V usage is TRBV5-1 and J usage is TRBJ2-7; D might be TRBD2 (6 bases). The CDR3 runs to 13 residues. Germline values: CDR1 SGHRS, CDR2 YFSETQ. The germline V and J ends were trimmed by 0 bases and 3 bases, with 7 bases remaining between them.

V usage is TRBV5-4 and J usage is TRBJ1-4, with 7 positions matching TRBD1. Trimming cost V 5 bases and J 3 bases; bases outside gene matches: 13. The CDR3 spans 17 residues. CDR1 SGHNT and CDR2 YYREEE come from the germline V gene (reference sequence). The CDR3: CASSTEPRTGANEKLFF. In DNA, the CDR3 is TGTGCCAGCAGTACCGAACCCAGGACAGGCGCTAATGAAAAACTGTTTTTT. The variable domain in full, with the rest retrieved from reference TRBV5-4 and TRBJ1-4, is ETGVTQSPTHLIKTRGQQVTLRCSSQSGHNTVSWYQQALGQGPQFIFQYYREEENGRGNFPPRFSGLQFPNYSSELNVNALELDDSALYLCASSTEPRTGANEKLFFGSGTQLSVL.

The chain has TRBV29-1 and TRBJ1-2, with 8 bases fitting TRBD1. This CDR3 is 13 amino acids long. CDR1 SQVTM and CDR2 ANQGSEA come from the germline V gene. V was clipped by 5 bases and J by 3 bases; unmatched bases: 5. The CDR3 DNA sequence: TGCAGCGTTACGACAGGGGCGGACTATGGCTACACCTTC. Protein: CSVTTGADYGYTF.

The rearrangement joins TRBV27 to TRBJ2-7; 10 positions match TRBD2. The CDR3 runs to 17 residues. With 5 bases clipped from V and 5 bases from J, the junction kept 15 bases outside the gene matches. The germline gives CDR1 MNHEY, CDR2 SMNVEV (reference sequence). The CDR3 is CASSNTRSGGALHEQYF. The CDR3 region has the DNA TGTGCCAGCAGTAATACCCGGAGCGGGGGGGCCCTCCACGAGCAGTACTTC.

This chain links TRBV2 with TRBJ1-2; TRBD1 might be the D (5 bases). Trimming removed 2 bases at V and 1 base at J, with 11 bases between. The CDR3 has 15 amino acids. Germline V gene lookup returns CDR1 SNHLY and CDR2 FYNNEI. The CDR3 here is CASSESGTSNYGYTF. DNA for the CDR3: TGTGCCAGCAGTGAAAGCGGGACTAGTAACTATGGCTACACCTTC.

The rearrangement uses TRBV11-1 and TRBJ2-7; 9 bases line up with TRBD1. Germline V gives CDR1 SGHAT, CDR2 FQDESV (reference sequence). The CDR3 length is 14 residues. After removal of 5 bases from V and 3 bases from J, the junction contained 5 bases not matched to a gene. CDR3 DNA sequence: TGTGCCAGCAGCCCGGGACAGGGATACTACGAGCAGTACTTC. Amino acid sequence: CASSPGQGYYEQYF.

The V gene is TRBV2, the J gene TRBJ2-1; D unclear. The germline gives CDR1 SNHLY, CDR2 FYNNEI. The CDR3 runs to 14 residues. V dropped 4 bases and J dropped 2 bases, with 9 bases sitting between them. The CDR3 DNA reads as TGTGCCAGCAGTGCCAGGAAAGCCTACAATGAGCAGTTCTTC. This codes for CASSARKAYNEQFF.

The CDR3 bases are TGTGCCAGCAGCACCCAATTCTGGGGCAGCGATTATAGCAATCAGCCCCAGCATTTT. This sequence encodes CASSTQFWGSDYSNQPQHF. The chain links TRBV7-8 to TRBJ1-5; D perhaps matches TRBD1 (5 bases). Germline V gives CDR1 SGHVS, CDR2 FQNEAQ. V lost 5 bases to trimming and J lost 0 bases, with 23 bases between them. The CDR3 consists of 19 residues. Using reference TRBV7-8 and TRBJ1-5 for the parts outside the CDR3, the full variable domain is GAGVSQSPRYKVAKRGQDVALRCDPISGHVSLFWYQQALGQGPEFLTYFQNEAQLDKSGLPSDRFFAERPEGSVSTLKIQRTQQEDSAVYLCASSTQFWGSDYSNQPQHFGDGTRLSIL.

Turning to this clone: The same CDR3 can be traced to other DNA sequences in this sample. V and J are TRBV5-1 and TRBJ2-3; D is uncertain. This CDR3 is built from 12 residues. Trimming pared 4 bases from V and 0 bases from J, leaving 3 bases between. CDR1 and CDR2 from the germline V gene are SGHRS and YFSETQ. CDR3 sequence reads: CASSLSTDTQYF. CDR3 sequence (DNA): TGCGCCAGCAGCCTTAGCACAGATACGCAGTATTTT.

The genes are TRBV5-4 and TRBJ1-1; TRBD1 might be the D (5 bases). In germline, CDR1 is SGHNT, CDR2 YYREEE (reference sequence). V dropped 0 bases and J dropped 7 bases, with 16 bases sitting between them. The CDR3 covers 15 residues. Here the CDR3 reads CASSLVGRRGSEAFF. CDR3 DNA sequence: TGTGCCAGCAGCTTGGTGGGGCGAAGGGGCAGTGAAGCTTTCTTT. Based on the CDR3 plus reference TRBV5-4 and TRBJ1-1, the full variable domain is ETGVTQSPTHLIKTRGQQVTLRCSSQSGHNTVSWYQQALGQGPQFIFQYYREEENGRGNFPPRFSGLQFPNYSSELNVNALELDDSALYLCASSLVGRRGSEAFFGQGTRLTVV.